Below, 7 T cell receptor beta chains from the same sample are listed, as sequenced in a study of patients and donors after allogeneic stem cell transplantation. TCRdb re-called the RT-PCR reads through MiXCR, storing one row per CDR3 protein. The data contain about a million distinct CDR3 sequences, under 20% of them singletons. Sequencing was carried out using blood, either unsorted or a sorted T cell fraction (not recorded which). These receptors originate from a human donor who was either an allogeneic HSCT recipient or a stem cell or donor lymphocyte infusion donor (not recorded which). It is not recorded whose cells these are; they may come from a transplant donor.

The table lists this clonotype with a few counts. The chain employs TRBV9 and TRBJ2-3; the D is unclear. This CDR3 has 13 residues. The V end was cut by 4 bases, the J end by 9 bases, with 15 bases between. The germline V gene has CDR1 SGDLS and CDR2 YYNGEE. CDR3 in amino acids: CASSPSGLGTQYF. DNA for the CDR3: TGTGCCAGCAGCCCTTCCGGGTTAGGGACGCAGTATTTT. Full variable domain (rest looked up from reference TRBV9 and TRBJ2-3): DSGVTQTPKHLITATGQRVTLRCSPRSGDLSVYWYQQSLDQGLQFLIQYYNGEERAKGNILERFSAQQFPDLHSELNLSSLELGDSALYFCASSPSGLGTQYFGPGTRLTVL.

The CDR3: CASRLDRLSTEAFF. DNA of the CDR3: TGTGCCAGTAGACTGGACCGACTCAGTACTGAAGCTTTCTTT. V usage is TRBV19 and J usage is TRBJ1-1; the D is unclear. The V end was cut by 6 bases, the J end by 5 bases, with 16 bases between. CDR1 and CDR2 from the germline V gene are LNHDA and SQIVND (reference sequence). The CDR3 consists of 14 residues.

The rearrangement uses TRBV5-1 and TRBJ1-1; D gene ambiguous. Germline V lookup: CDR1 SGHRS, CDR2 YFSETQ. Trimming took 7 bases from V and 1 from J, leaving 14 bases between them. This CDR3 is 14 amino acids long. CDR3 nucleotide sequence: TGCGCCAGCTGGCAGGTTGGGTCGAACACTGAAGCTTTCTTT. It encodes CASWQVGSNTEAFF. The whole variable domain, remainder taken from reference TRBV5-1 and TRBJ1-1, is KAGVTQTPRYLIKTRGQQVTLSCSPISGHRSVSWYQQTPGQGLQFLFEYFSETQRNKGNFPGRFSGRQFSNSRSEMNVSTLELGDSALYLCASWQVGSNTEAFFGQGTRLTVV.

This clonotype was seen repeatedly, ten times or more. This chain uses TRBV12-3 or TRBV12-4 with TRBJ1-4; TRBD1 matches 9 bases. The CDR3 is 14 amino acids. V gave up 5 bases and J gave up 5 bases; unmatched junction bases: 3. The CDR3, as DNA: TGTGCCAGCAGTCAACAGGGGGCGAATGAAAAACTGTTTTTT. It codes for CASSQQGANEKLFF.

This clonotype has at least ten counts. The chain has TRBV18 and TRBJ2-1; no firm D call. Germline CDR1 is KGHSH and CDR2 is LQKENI. This CDR3 has 11 residues. Trimming removed 0 bases from V and 10 bases from J, with 4 bases in between. CDR3 in DNA: TGTGCCAGCTCACCACCTGGAGAGCAGTTCTTC. It yields the protein CASSPPGEQFF.

This rearrangement joins TRBV24-1 to TRBJ2-3, with unresolved D. With 5 bases removed from V and 4 bases from J, the gap between germline ends came to 3 bases. The V gene's germline CDR1 is KGHDR and CDR2 SFDVKD. The length of the CDR3 is 11 residues. The CDR3 region has the DNA TGTGCCACCAGTGTATCAGATACGCAGTATTTT. This gives the protein CATSVSDTQYF.

This sequence joins TRBV7-2 and TRBJ2-7, with a weak D call TRBD2 (5 bases). Trimming stripped 5 bases from V and 4 bases from J, with 15 bases between. The germline V gene has CDR1 SGHTA and CDR2 FQGNSA. This CDR3 contains 14 residues. The CDR3 sequence is CASSQRAGLYEQYF. CDR3 nucleotides: TGTGCCAGCAGCCAGAGGGCCGGTCTTTACGAGCAGTACTTC.